The 32 T cell receptor beta chains listed next were all sequenced from one sample in a study of OX40 agonist ivuxolimab in advanced cancers. Method: immunoSEQ multiplex PCR; TCRdb's copy keeps in-frame clones and lacks some. Seen here are roughly 60,000 clones, about 85% observed once, and the top ten hold just under 4%. This specimen was CD4+ or CD8+ T cells sorted from blood, taken in a trial of the OX40 agonist ivuxolimab. The source of these receptors is an adult with an advanced solid tumor such as melanoma, head and neck, liver or kidney cancer.

The genes are TRBV6-6 and TRBJ1-2, with a weak D call TRBD1 (5 bases). This CDR3 contains 14 residues. Deletions cut 5 bases from V and 8 bases from J, with 18 bases between. The germline CDR1 and CDR2 sequences are MNHNY and SVGAGI (reference sequence). CDR3 DNA: TGTGCCAGCAGTCAGGATCGGGACCTCTGGGGCTACACCTTC. Translating it yields CASSQDRDLWGYTF.

This clone was seen a single time. The chain links TRBV7-2 to TRBJ2-1; tentative D call: TRBD1 (6 bases). Per the germline V gene, CDR1 is SGHTA and CDR2 is FQGNSA. The V end was cut by 4 bases, the J end by 4 bases, with 14 bases between. This CDR3 is 15 amino acids long. CDR3 sequence reads: CASSSTGHTYNEQFF. The CDR3 bases are TGTGCCAGCAGCTCGACGGGACATACATACAATGAGCAGTTCTTC. The full variable domain, completed using reference TRBV7-2 and TRBJ2-1, is GAGVSQSPSNKVTEKGKDVELRCDPISGHTALYWYRQSLGQGLEFLIYFQGNSAPDKSGLPSDRFSAERTGGSVSTLTIQRTQQEDSAVYLCASSSTGHTYNEQFFGPGTRLTVL.

About this clone: Additional DNA sequences in this sample encode the identical CDR3. V is TRBV11-2 and J is TRBJ2-4; 10 nucleotides align to TRBD1. The V gene end was trimmed by 5 bases and the J gene end by 7 bases; junction bases not matched to a gene: 8. This CDR3 spans 15 amino acids. The germline V gene has CDR1 SGHAT and CDR2 FQNNGV. CDR3 sequence: CASSARTGGGNIQYF. In nucleotides, the CDR3 is TGTGCCAGCAGCGCACGGACAGGGGGTGGGAACATTCAGTACTTC.

In DNA, the CDR3 is TGTGCCAGCTCACCACCTTTCAACACCGGGGAGCTGTTTTTT. Translating gives CASSPPFNTGELFF. The chain links TRBV18 to TRBJ2-2, with D unclear. CDR1 is KGHSH and CDR2 is LQKENI in the germline V gene. The CDR3 contains 14 residues. V dropped 0 bases and J dropped 2 bases, with 4 bases sitting between them.

V usage is TRBV6-6 and J usage is TRBJ1-5; TRBD1 might be the D (5 bases). The length of the CDR3 is 16 residues. V was pared by 0 bases and J by 2 bases, with 11 bases between. The germline V gene encodes CDR1 MNHNY and CDR2 SVGAGI (reference sequence). The chain's CDR3 is CASSYSSQGGNQPQHF. CDR3 in DNA: TGTGCCAGCAGTTACTCGAGTCAGGGAGGCAATCAGCCCCAGCATTTT.

The rearrangement links TRBV6-1 to TRBJ2-7; weak D call: TRBD1 (6 bases). Trimming left V 4 bases short and J 2 bases short, with 18 bases between. This CDR3 contains 16 residues. In germline, CDR1 is MNHNS, CDR2 SASEGT. CDR3 bases: TGTGCCAGCAGTGCCCGCCAGGGGACATTCCCCTACGAGCAGTACTTC. Translated, it gives CASSARQGTFPYEQYF.

This clone was detected only once. V usage is TRBV5-6 and J usage is TRBJ2-4; a possible D gene is TRBD1 (6 bases). Germline V gene data show CDR1 as SGHDT and CDR2 as YYEEEE. This CDR3 has 15 residues. V was shortened by 0 bases and J by 2 bases, with 9 bases between the two germline ends. CDR3 loop: CASSLVGATKNIQYF. As DNA, the CDR3 is TGTGCCAGCAGCTTGGTGGGGGCCACCAAAAACATTCAGTACTTC.

J is TRBJ2-1 and V is TRBV5-5, with D hard to call. Germline CDR1 and CDR2: SGHKS and YYEKEE (reference sequence). The ends were cut back, 0 bases at V and 0 bases at J, with 13 bases in the middle. This CDR3 region has 17 residues. The CDR3 DNA reads as TGTGCCAGCAGCTTGGCCGGGTGGTCTAGCTCCTACAATGAGCAGTTCTTC. It translates to CASSLAGWSSSYNEQFF.

The chain combines TRBV4-1 with TRBJ2-1, with D possibly being TRBD1 or TRBD2 (5 bases each). This CDR3 region has 17 residues. Per the germline V gene, CDR1 is MGHRA and CDR2 is YSYEKL. Trimming took 1 base from V and 2 from J, leaving 15 bases between them. The CDR3 here is CASSQVLGTRAYNEQFF. CDR3 bases: TGCGCCAGCAGCCAAGTGTTAGGGACGAGAGCCTACAATGAGCAGTTCTTC.

This clone is termed medium-sized. The genes are TRBV9 and TRBJ2-5; unclear D gene. The CDR3 extends over 11 amino acids. The V and J ends lost 2 bases and 10 bases respectively, with 9 bases between them. Germline CDR1 and CDR2: SGDLS and YYNGEE. The CDR3 sequence: CASSVDQIQYF. The CDR3 DNA is TGTGCCAGCAGCGTCGACCAAATCCAGTACTTC.

The chain links TRBV9 to TRBJ1-3; D perhaps matches TRBD1 (6 bases). This CDR3 contains 13 residues. Germline values: CDR1 SGDLS, CDR2 YYNGEE. V was clipped by 4 bases and J by 14 bases, with 19 bases between them. The CDR3 coding sequence is TGTGCCAGCAGCACCCCGGGACAAGCACGGGTATATTTT. Amino acid sequence: CASSTPGQARVYF. The entire variable domain, with the rest obtained from reference TRBV9 and TRBJ1-3, is as follows: DSGVTQTPKHLITATGQRVTLRCSPRSGDLSVYWYQQSLDQGLQFLIQYYNGEERAKGNILERFSAQQFPDLHSELNLSSLELGDSALYFCASSTPGQARVYFGEGSWLTVV.

The V and J genes are TRBV6-1 and TRBJ2-7; 9 bases align to TRBD1. J lost 4 bases, V lost 4 bases, and 8 bases had no gene match. CDR1 is MNHNS, CDR2 SASEGT, per germline. The CDR3 has 15 amino acids. This CDR3 reads CASSVLVQGAYEQYF. CDR3 bases: TGTGCCAGCAGTGTGTTAGTACAGGGGGCTTACGAGCAGTACTTC.

V is TRBV6-1 and J is TRBJ2-1; 12 nucleotides line up with TRBD2. Looked up from germline, CDR1 is MNHNS and CDR2 is SASEGT. Trimming cost V 0 bases and J 7 bases; bases outside gene matches: 7. This CDR3 has 17 residues. The CDR3: CASSEAQMTSGSNEQFF. CDR3 nucleotides: TGTGCCAGCAGTGAAGCGCAAATGACTAGCGGGAGTAATGAGCAGTTCTTC.

The chain is built from TRBV19 and TRBJ2-2; D gene ambiguous. Germline V CDR1 and CDR2: LNHDA, SQIVND (reference sequence). V gave up 10 bases and J gave up 0 bases, with 12 bases separating them. CDR3 length equals 14 residues. The CDR3 nucleotides are TGTGCCACTCGGACGGGTTCGAACACCGGGGAGCTGTTTTTT. It yields the protein CATRTGSNTGELFF.

The chain combines TRBV30 with TRBJ2-5; maybe TRBD2 (6 bases). V was shortened by 7 bases and J by 9 bases, with 18 bases between the two germline ends. Germline assignment: CDR1 GTSNPN and CDR2 SVGIG (reference sequence). The CDR3 runs to 12 residues. This CDR3 reads CAYSIRERPQYF. Written as DNA, the CDR3 is TGTGCCTACAGCATCCGGGAGAGACCCCAGTACTTC.

This chain joins TRBV6-5 and TRBJ1-3; no reliable D call. V was cut by 5 bases and J by 2 bases, with 10 bases left in between. The CDR3 spans 14 residues. Germline CDR1 and CDR2: MNHEY and SVGAGI. The CDR3 reads CASSAGHAGNTIYF. Written as DNA, the CDR3 is TGTGCCAGCAGTGCCGGGCACGCTGGAAACACCATATATTTT.

In its sample, this clone was seen a few times. This chain joins TRBV9 and TRBJ2-7, with a weak D call TRBD2 (5 bases). In germline, CDR1 is SGDLS, CDR2 YYNGEE. CDR3 size: 14 residues. Trimming stripped 3 bases from V and 2 bases from J, with 12 bases between. The CDR3 DNA reads TGTGCCAGCAGCGCCCCGGGGTCCCCCTACGAGCAGTACTTC. Translated: CASSAPGSPYEQYF.

V gene TRBV6-1 combines with J gene TRBJ2-2; no clear D. The CDR3 is made up of 14 amino acids. Trimming took off 5 bases at V and 0 bases at J, with 7 bases between the two ends. Per the germline V gene, CDR1 is MNHNS and CDR2 is SASEGT. CDR3 amino acids: CASSQGPNTGELFF. The CDR3 DNA sequence: TGTGCCAGCAGTCAAGGGCCGAACACCGGGGAGCTGTTTTTT.

This rearrangement joins TRBV5-6 to TRBJ2-2, with 8 nucleotides matching TRBD2. This CDR3 has 12 residues. Germline trimming cut 10 bases from V and 9 bases from J; bases unmatched to any gene: 8. Germline assignment: CDR1 SGHDT and CDR2 YYEEEE. CDR3 in DNA: TGTGCCTTCGGGAGGGGAGGCCGGGAGCTGTTTTTT. Translation: CAFGRGGRELFF.

The gene calls are TRBV5-1 and TRBJ2-7; 9 positions agree with TRBD1. This CDR3 is built from 14 residues. J gave up 5 bases and V 4 bases, and 7 bases lay outside the gene matches. Germline V CDR1 and CDR2: SGHRS, YFSETQ. CDR3 amino acids: CASSARTGAHEQYF. For the CDR3, the DNA is TGCGCCAGCAGCGCCCGGACAGGGGCCCACGAGCAGTACTTC. Supplemented by reference TRBV5-1 and TRBJ2-7, the full variable domain reads KAGVTQTPRYLIKTRGQQVTLSCSPISGHRSVSWYQQTPGQGLQFLFEYFSETQRNKGNFPGRFSGRQFSNSRSEMNVSTLELGDSALYLCASSARTGAHEQYFGPGTRLTVT.

The chain combines TRBV28 with TRBJ1-5; D is uncertain. The CDR3 extends over 17 amino acids. The germline V and J ends were trimmed by 7 bases and 5 bases, with 24 bases remaining between them. Looked up from germline, CDR1 is MDHEN and CDR2 is SYDVKM. The chain's CDR3 is CASTPPGAGTHHQPQHF. DNA for the CDR3: TGTGCCAGCACCCCTCCGGGAGCCGGCACCCATCATCAGCCCCAGCATTTT.

This chain links TRBV5-8 with TRBJ1-5; unclear D gene. Deletions cut 0 bases from V and 6 bases from J, with 7 bases between. The V gene's germline CDR1 is SGHTS and CDR2 YDEGEE. The CDR3 loop spans 13 amino acids. This CDR3 is CASSLEWIQPQHF. The DNA of the CDR3 is TGTGCCAGCAGCTTGGAGTGGATTCAGCCCCAGCATTTT.

V gene TRBV4-1 combines with J gene TRBJ2-1; 14 positions agree with TRBD2. The CDR3 runs to 18 residues. The V and J ends lost 1 base and 5 bases, in that order; junction bases with no gene match: 7. Germline V gene lookup returns CDR1 MGHRA and CDR2 YSYEKL. The CDR3 DNA sequence: TGCGCCAGCAGCCAAGTTGGGACTAGCGGGAGAGGTGACAATGAGCAGTTCTTC. Translating gives CASSQVGTSGRGDNEQFF.

In its sample, this clone was seen once. The V gene is TRBV27, the J gene TRBJ2-2, with no clear D. The germline gives CDR1 MNHEY, CDR2 SMNVEV (reference sequence). Trimming shortened V by 6 bases and J by 0 bases, and 5 bases separated the two germline ends. This CDR3 has 13 amino acids. CDR3 region: CASRVSNTGELFF. The CDR3 DNA reads TGTGCCAGCAGAGTATCGAACACCGGGGAGCTGTTTTTT.

This clone was seen a handful of times. The chain is built from TRBV5-8 and TRBJ1-6; 7 bases are shared with TRBD1. The germline CDR1 and CDR2 sequences are SGHTS and YDEGEE. CDR3 length: 14 amino acids. The V and J ends lost 4 bases and 7 bases, in that order; junction bases with no gene match: 5. This chain's CDR3 is CASSPRQGNSPLHF. The CDR3 coding sequence is TGTGCCAGCAGCCCGAGACAGGGAAATTCACCCCTCCACTTT.

This chain connects TRBV9 to TRBJ2-2, with 7 bases lining up with TRBD1. Germline V gene sequence: CDR1 SGDLS, CDR2 YYNGEE. The CDR3 sequence is 16 residues long. Losses at the gene ends were 2 bases for V and 2 bases for J; bases not matched to a gene: 6. In nucleotides, the CDR3 is TGTGCCAGCAGCGTCAGACAGGGATCAAACACCGGGGAGCTGTTTTTT. Translated: CASSVRQGSNTGELFF.

This clone has only a few counts. The rearrangement uses TRBV6-1 and TRBJ1-5; D uncertain. V was shortened by 4 bases and J by 2 bases, with 6 bases between the two germline ends. The CDR3 has 13 residues. Germline loops: CDR1 MNHNS, CDR2 SASEGT. CDR3 nucleotides: TGTGCCAGCAGTGGCCGGGGCAATCAGCCCCAGCATTTT. As protein: CASSGRGNQPQHF.

This sequence joins TRBV11-2 and TRBJ1-2; TRBD1 is a possible D gene (6 bases). V lost 0 bases and J 6 bases, leaving 20 bases between the germline ends. The CDR3 covers 17 residues. CDR1 SGHAT and CDR2 FQNNGV come from the germline V gene. CDR3 in amino acids: CASSLDIPGQLLDGYTF. For the CDR3, the DNA is TGTGCCAGCAGCTTAGATATCCCCGGACAGCTGCTAGATGGCTACACCTTC.

This clone was seen once. The chain links TRBV19 to TRBJ1-5; possible D gene TRBD1, 5 bases. CDR3 size: 14 residues. V lost 9 bases and J 0 bases, leaving 12 bases between the germline ends. In germline, CDR1 is LNHDA, CDR2 SQIVND (reference sequence). For the CDR3, the DNA is TGTGCCAGCACTTTTCAGGGTAGCAATCAGCCCCAGCATTTT. Amino acid sequence: CASTFQGSNQPQHF.

The V and J genes are TRBV28 and TRBJ1-5; no firm D call. Trimming stripped 6 bases from V and 5 bases from J, with 8 bases between. There are 12 residues in the CDR3. CDR1 is MDHEN and CDR2 is SYDVKM in the germline V gene. The CDR3 region is CASSRTDQPQHF. The CDR3 DNA is TGTGCCAGCAGCCGAACCGATCAGCCCCAGCATTTT.

The chain carries TRBV5-1 and TRBJ1-1; D gene unclear. This CDR3 has 15 amino acids. V lost 4 bases to trimming and J lost 2 bases, with 15 bases between them. Looked up from germline, CDR1 is SGHRS and CDR2 is YFSETQ. The CDR3 DNA sequence: TGCGCCAGCAGCCTTGGATTACCAGGCAACACTGAAGCTTTCTTT. Encoded protein: CASSLGLPGNTEAFF.

Comment on this clone: Different DNA sequences within this sample yield the same CDR3. The chain uses TRBV7-9 and TRBJ2-1; D is undetermined. V lost 1 base, J lost 4 bases, and 11 bases lay in between. Per the germline V gene, CDR1 is SEHNR and CDR2 is FQNEAQ (reference sequence). This CDR3 has 15 residues. CDR3 DNA: TGTGCCAGCAGCTTAGAATACGGCCCGTACAATGAGCAGTTCTTC. Protein sequence: CASSLEYGPYNEQFF. The full variable domain, in which reference TRBV7-9 and TRBJ2-1 provide the parts outside the CDR3, is DTGVSQNPRHKITKRGQNVTFRCDPISEHNRLYWYRQTLGQGPEFLTYFQNEAQLEKSRLLSDRFSAERPKGSFSTLEIQRTEQGDSAMYLCASSLEYGPYNEQFFGPGTRLTVL.